This record looks at one T cell receptor beta chain sequence and its context. The protocol was immunoSEQ multiplex PCR, while the TCRdb copy is restricted to in-frame clones and leaves out a portion. This table holds about 40,000 clones, around 89% found once. The data belong to a study of OX40 agonist ivuxolimab in advanced cancers. Specimen: CD4+ or CD8+ T cells sorted from blood, collected in a trial of the OX40 agonist ivuxolimab. This TCR derives from an adult with an advanced solid tumor such as melanoma, head and neck, liver or kidney cancer.

The CDR3 sequence: CASSPTGGDEQFF. The CDR3 DNA reads TGTGCCAGCAGCCCTACAGGGGGTGATGAGCAGTTCTTC. The J gene is TRBJ2-1, the V gene TRBV7-7; 8 nucleotides agree with TRBD1. The CDR3 spans 13 residues. The V gene end was trimmed by 5 bases and the J gene end by 8 bases; junction bases not matched to a gene: 5. Germline V gene data show CDR1 as SSHAT and CDR2 as FNYEAQ (reference sequence). The full variable domain, with the rest looked up from reference TRBV7-7 and TRBJ2-1, is GAGVSQSPRYKVTKRGQDVTLRCDPISSHATLYWYQQALGQGPEFLTYFNYEAQPDKSGLPSDRFSAERPEGSISTLTIQRTEQRDSAMYRCASSPTGGDEQFFGPGTRLTVL.